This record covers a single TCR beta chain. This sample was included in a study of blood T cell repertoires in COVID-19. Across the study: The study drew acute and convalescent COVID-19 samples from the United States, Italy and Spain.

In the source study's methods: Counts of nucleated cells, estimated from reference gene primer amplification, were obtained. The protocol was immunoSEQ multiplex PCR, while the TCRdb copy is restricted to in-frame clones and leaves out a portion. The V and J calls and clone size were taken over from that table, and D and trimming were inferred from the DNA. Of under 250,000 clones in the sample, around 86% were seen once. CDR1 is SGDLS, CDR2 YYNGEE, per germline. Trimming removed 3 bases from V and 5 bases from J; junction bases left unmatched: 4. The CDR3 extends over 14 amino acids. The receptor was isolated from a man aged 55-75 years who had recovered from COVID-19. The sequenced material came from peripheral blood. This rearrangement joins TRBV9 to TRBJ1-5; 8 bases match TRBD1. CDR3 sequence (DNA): TGTGCCAGCAGCGCCGGACAGGGATATCAGCCCCAGCATTTT. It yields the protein CASSAGQGYQPQHF.